Listed below are T cell receptor beta chains from one sample, sequenced in a study of technical replicates of blood from a handful of donors. Measured with immunoSEQ multiplex PCR; TCRdb has only the in-frame clones, and not every one. The sample yields tens of thousands of clones, about 94% seen once. The sequenced material came from PBMCs. These receptors all stem from a human donor in good health. Some clones in this sample may be carry-over from other donors' samples. CDR3s include the opening cysteine and the closing phenylalanine or tryptophan. A D gene is named only where the DNA matches it firmly. Clone size is given for some rows only: seen once, a few or many times, or a class if the clone is expanded.

V	J	size	D	DNA	CDR3
TRBV28	TRBJ1-1	NA	NA	TGTGCCAGCACCATACATGGCAGGGCTTTCTTT	CASTIHGRAFF
TRBV7-2	TRBJ2-3	NA	NA	TGTGCCAGCAGCTTAGGGCCTAGTCGAGGCGCAGATACGCAGTATTTT	CASSLGPSRGADTQYF
TRBV7-3	TRBJ2-2	few	NA	TGTGCCAGCAGCATCCCAGCTGGGGGGGCCGACACCGGGGAGCTGTTTTTT	CASSIPAGGADTGELFF
TRBV7-9	TRBJ1-1	once	TRBD1	TGTGCCAGCAGCTTAGGGCCGGACAGGACGGCTGAAGCTTTCTTT	CASSLGPDRTAEAFF
TRBV7-8	TRBJ2-1	NA	TRBD2	TGTGCCAGCAGCTTACTAGCGGGACGGACCTACAATGAGCAGTTCTTC	CASSLLAGRTYNEQFF
TRBV5-4	TRBJ1-4	NA	TRBD1	TGTGCCAGCAGCTCGGGACAGGTTAATGAAAAACTGTTTTTT	CASSSGQVNEKLFF
TRBV10-3	TRBJ2-7	NA	TRBD1	TGTGCCATCAGGGACAGGGGAATAAGGAGCTCCTACGAGCAGTACTTC	CAIRDRGIRSSYEQYF
TRBV13	TRBJ2-3	NA	TRBD2	TGTGCCAGCACCCCCGGACTAGCGGGAGATACGCAGTATTTT	CASTPGLAGDTQYF
TRBV2	TRBJ2-7	NA	NA	TGTGCCAGCAGTTATTCCTACGAGCAGTACTTC	CASSYSYEQYF
TRBV5-8	TRBJ1-2	NA	TRBD1	TGTGCCAGCAGCTCCCAACAGGGGATCTATGGCTACACCTTC	CASSSQQGIYGYTF
TRBV27	TRBJ1-2	once	TRBD1	TGTGCCAGCAGCGGGGACAGGGGGAACTATGGCTACACCTTC	CASSGDRGNYGYTF
TRBV15	TRBJ1-1	NA	NA	TGTGCCACCAGCAGAGTGCGTGCCATGAACACTGAAGCTTTCTTT	CATSRVRAMNTEAFF
TRBV7-9	TRBJ1-2	once	TRBD1	TGTGCCAGCAGCTTATATCGCAGGGGGAAAGGCTACACCTTC	CASSLYRRGKGYTF
TRBV6-4	TRBJ2-6	NA	NA	TGTGCCAGCAGTGATATCTCTGGGGCCAACGTCCTGACTTTC	CASSDISGANVLTF
TRBV20-1	TRBJ2-1	NA	NA	TGCAGTGCTAGTTGGGAGGATGAGCAGTTCTTC	CSASWEDEQFF
TRBV15	TRBJ2-1	once	NA	TGTGCCACCGCCGGCAGGATCCTCAATGAGCAGTTCTTC	CATAGRILNEQFF
TRBV7-2	TRBJ1-2	once	NA	TGTGCCAGCACTTCGGGGGTCGGCTACACCTTC	CASTSGVGYTF
TRBV7-2	TRBJ2-1	few	NA	TGTGCCAGCAGCTTGGGGAGTGAGCAGTTCTTC	CASSLGSEQFF
TRBV29-1	TRBJ1-2	NA	NA	TGCAGCGTTGAACGCGGGGGAAACAACTATGGCTACACCTTC	CSVERGGNNYGYTF
TRBV7-2	TRBJ2-7	NA	NA	TGTGCCAGCAGCTCCCTAGCGTCCTACGAGCAGTACTTC	CASSSLASYEQYF
TRBV6-5	TRBJ2-7	NA	NA	TGTGCCAGCAGCGAAGGACAGTACGAGCAGTACTTC	CASSEGQYEQYF
TRBV2	TRBJ2-3	NA	TRBD2	TGTGCCAGCAGGGGACTAGCGGGTCTCCCAGATACGCAGTATTTT	CASRGLAGLPDTQYF
TRBV30	TRBJ1-5	once	NA	TGTGCCTGGAGTGTACGGAGCGATCAGCCCCAGCATTTT	CAWSVRSDQPQHF
TRBV5-4	TRBJ2-1	NA	TRBD2	TGTGCCAGCAGCTTGGGGCTAGCGGCAAATTCCTACAATGAGCAGTTCTTC	CASSLGLAANSYNEQFF
TRBV29-1	TRBJ2-7	NA	TRBD2	TGCAGCGTCGCAAGGACTAGCGGGGATTACGAGCAGTACTTC	CSVARTSGDYEQYF
TRBV6-5	TRBJ2-5	NA	NA	TGTGCCAGCAGTTACTCGATGCGTTACCAAGAGACCCAGTACTTC	CASSYSMRYQETQYF